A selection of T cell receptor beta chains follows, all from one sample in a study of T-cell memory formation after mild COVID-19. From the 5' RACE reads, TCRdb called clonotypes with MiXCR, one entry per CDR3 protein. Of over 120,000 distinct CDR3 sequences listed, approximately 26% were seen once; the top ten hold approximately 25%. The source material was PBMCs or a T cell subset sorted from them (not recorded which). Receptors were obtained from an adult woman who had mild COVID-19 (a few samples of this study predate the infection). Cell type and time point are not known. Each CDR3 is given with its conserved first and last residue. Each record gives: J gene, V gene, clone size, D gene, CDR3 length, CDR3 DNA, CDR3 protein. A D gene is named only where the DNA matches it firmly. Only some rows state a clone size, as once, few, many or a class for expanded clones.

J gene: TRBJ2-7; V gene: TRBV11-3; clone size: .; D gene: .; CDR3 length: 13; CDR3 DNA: TGTGCCAGCAGCCTAGACTACCTCCCCGAGCAGTACTTC; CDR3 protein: CASSLDYLPEQYF
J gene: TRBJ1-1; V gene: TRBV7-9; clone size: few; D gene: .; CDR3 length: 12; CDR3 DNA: TGTGCCAGCAGCATCAGCGGGCGTGAAGCTTTCTTT; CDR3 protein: CASSISGREAFF
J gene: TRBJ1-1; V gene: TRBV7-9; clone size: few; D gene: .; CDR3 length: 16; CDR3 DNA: TGTGCCAGCAGAGAATCCTGGACGGGGGTGGACACTGAAGCTTTCTTT; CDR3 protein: CASRESWTGVDTEAFF
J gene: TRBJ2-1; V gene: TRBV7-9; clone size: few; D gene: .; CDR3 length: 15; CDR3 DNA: TGTGCCAGCAGCTTAGCGCAGGGCACAATCAATGAGCAGTTCTTC; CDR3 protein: CASSLAQGTINEQFF
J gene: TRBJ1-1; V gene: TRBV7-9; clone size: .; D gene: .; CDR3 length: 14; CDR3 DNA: TGTGCCAGCAGCTTAGGTTTCAGCCCTGAGGGAGCTTTCTTT; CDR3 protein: CASSLGFSPEGAFF
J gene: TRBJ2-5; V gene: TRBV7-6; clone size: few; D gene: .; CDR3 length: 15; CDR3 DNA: TGTGCCAGCAGCTTAGGATTCGGCCGGCAAGAGACCCAGTACTTC; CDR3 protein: CASSLGFGRQETQYF
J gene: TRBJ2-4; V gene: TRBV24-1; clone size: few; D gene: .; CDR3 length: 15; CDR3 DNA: TGTGCCACCAGTGATCGGGACGGAGCCAAAAACATTCAGTACTTC; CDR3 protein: CATSDRDGAKNIQYF
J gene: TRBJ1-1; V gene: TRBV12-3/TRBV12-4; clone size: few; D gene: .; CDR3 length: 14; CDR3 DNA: TGTGCCAGCAGCTCCTACCGGGACCCTTCGCAAGCTTTCTTT; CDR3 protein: CASSSYRDPSQAFF
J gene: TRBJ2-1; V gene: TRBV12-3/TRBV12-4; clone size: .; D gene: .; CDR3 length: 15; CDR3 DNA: TGTGCCAGCAGCCAACCTGATGGGGGGGCCTATGAGCAGTTCTTC; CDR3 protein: CASSQPDGGAYEQFF
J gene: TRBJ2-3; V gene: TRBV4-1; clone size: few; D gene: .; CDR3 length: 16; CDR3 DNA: TGCGCCAGCAGCCAACTAGGCGGAGCCAACACAGATACGCAGTATTTT; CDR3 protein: CASSQLGGANTDTQYF
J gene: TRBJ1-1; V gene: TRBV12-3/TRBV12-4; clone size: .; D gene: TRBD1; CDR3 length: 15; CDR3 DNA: TGTGCCAGCAGTCCCGGACAGGGGGCTTATTTTGAAGCTTTCTTT; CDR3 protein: CASSPGQGAYFEAFF
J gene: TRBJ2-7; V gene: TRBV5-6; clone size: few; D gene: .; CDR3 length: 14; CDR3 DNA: TGTGCCAGCAGCTTTATCGTCAGCTCCTACGAGCAGTACTTC; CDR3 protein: CASSFIVSSYEQYF
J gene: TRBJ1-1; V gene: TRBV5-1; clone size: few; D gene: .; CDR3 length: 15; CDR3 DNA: TGCGCCAGTGGGGTTTTACAGGGACGGGACACTGAAGCTTTCTTT; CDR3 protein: CASGVLQGRDTEAFF
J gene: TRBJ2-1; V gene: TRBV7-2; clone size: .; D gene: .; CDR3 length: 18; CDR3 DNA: TGTGCCAGCAGCGACCCGCCGGGGGGCGAAAGCTCCTACAATGAGCAGTTCTTC; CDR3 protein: CASSDPPGGESSYNEQFF
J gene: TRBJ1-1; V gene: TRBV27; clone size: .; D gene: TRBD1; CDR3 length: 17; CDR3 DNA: TGTGCCAGCAGTCCCCACCTTTTCCAGACAGGGAGTGGCAGGGCTTTCTTT; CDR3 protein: CASSPHLFQTGSGRAFF
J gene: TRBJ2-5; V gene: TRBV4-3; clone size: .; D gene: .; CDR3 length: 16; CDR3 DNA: TGCGCCAGCAGCCCGGACCTTGACACCCTAACGGAGACCCAGTACTTC; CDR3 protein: CASSPDLDTLTETQYF
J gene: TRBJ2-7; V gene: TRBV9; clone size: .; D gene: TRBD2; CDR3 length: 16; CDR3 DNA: TGTGCCAGCAGCGTAGAGGTACTAGCGGGAGACCGCGAGCAGTACTTC; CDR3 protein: CASSVEVLAGDREQYF
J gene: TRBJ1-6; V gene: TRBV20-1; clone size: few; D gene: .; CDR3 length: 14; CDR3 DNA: TGCAGTGCGCCTGGACGGACCTATAATTCACCCCTCCACTTT; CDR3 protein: CSAPGRTYNSPLHF
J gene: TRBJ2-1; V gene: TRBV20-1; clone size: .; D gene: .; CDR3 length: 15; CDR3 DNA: TGCAGTGCTGGAGACAGAGGATTGATTTACAATGAGCAGTTCTTC; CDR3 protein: CSAGDRGLIYNEQFF
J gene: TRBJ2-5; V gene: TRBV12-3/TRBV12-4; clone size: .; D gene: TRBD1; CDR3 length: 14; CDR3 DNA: TGTGCCAGCAGTCCGCTCCAGGGGGCGGAGACCCAGTACTTC; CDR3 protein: CASSPLQGAETQYF
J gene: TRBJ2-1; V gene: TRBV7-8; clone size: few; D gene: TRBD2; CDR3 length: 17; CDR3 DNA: TGTGCCAGCAGCTTAGAGGTAGCGGGAGACTCCTACAATGAGCAGTTCTTC; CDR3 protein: CASSLEVAGDSYNEQFF
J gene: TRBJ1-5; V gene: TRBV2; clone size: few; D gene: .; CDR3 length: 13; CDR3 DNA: TGTGCCAGCCTGGACTATGGCAATCAGCCCCAGCATTTT; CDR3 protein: CASLDYGNQPQHF
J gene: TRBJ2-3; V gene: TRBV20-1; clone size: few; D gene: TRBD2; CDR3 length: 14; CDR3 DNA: TGCAGTGCTCCAAGCGGGAGGAGCACAGATACGCAGTATTTT; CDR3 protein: CSAPSGRSTDTQYF
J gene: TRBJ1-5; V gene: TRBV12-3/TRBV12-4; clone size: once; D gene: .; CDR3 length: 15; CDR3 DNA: TGTGCCAGCAGTTTAGACGAGGATAGGGGCCAGCCCCAGCATTTT; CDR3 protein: CASSLDEDRGQPQHF
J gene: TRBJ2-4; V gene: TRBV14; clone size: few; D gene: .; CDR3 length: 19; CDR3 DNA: TGTGCCAGCAGCCAAGGGACCCGTATTGGCGGGCTAGCCAAAAACATTCAGTACTTC; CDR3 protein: CASSQGTRIGGLAKNIQYF
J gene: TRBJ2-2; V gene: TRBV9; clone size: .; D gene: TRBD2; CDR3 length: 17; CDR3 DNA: TGTGCCAGCAGCGGGACTAGCGGGAGGGCCTGGACCGGGGAGCTGTTTTTT; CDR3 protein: CASSGTSGRAWTGELFF
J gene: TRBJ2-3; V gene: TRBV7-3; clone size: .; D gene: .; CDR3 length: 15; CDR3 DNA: TGTGCCAGCAGCTTAATGGGGGGAGGCACAGATACGCAGTATTTT; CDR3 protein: CASSLMGGGTDTQYF
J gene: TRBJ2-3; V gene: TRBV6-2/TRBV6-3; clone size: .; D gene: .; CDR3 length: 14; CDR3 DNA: TGTGCCAGCAGCCCCAGCTTAGTAACAGATACGCAGTATTTT; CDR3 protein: CASSPSLVTDTQYF
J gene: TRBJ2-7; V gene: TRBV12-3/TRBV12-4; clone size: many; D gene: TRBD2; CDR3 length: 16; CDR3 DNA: TGTGCCAGCAGTCCCGGACTAGCGGGAGGGGGCTACGAGCAGTACTTC; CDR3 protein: CASSPGLAGGGYEQYF
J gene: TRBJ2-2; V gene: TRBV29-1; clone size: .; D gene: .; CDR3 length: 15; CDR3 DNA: TGCAGCGTTGAATTGGTCCCGGATACTACCGGGGAGCTGTTTTTT; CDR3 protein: CSVELVPDTTGELFF
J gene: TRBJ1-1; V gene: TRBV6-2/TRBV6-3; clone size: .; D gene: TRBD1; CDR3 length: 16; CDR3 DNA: TGTGCCAGCAGTTACTTCAGGGGGCATCTGGACACTGAAGCTTTCTTT; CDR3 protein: CASSYFRGHLDTEAFF
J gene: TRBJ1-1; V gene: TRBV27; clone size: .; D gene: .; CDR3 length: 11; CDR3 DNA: TGTGCCAGCATTGAAAGGGGTGAAGCTTTCTTT; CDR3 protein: CASIERGEAFF
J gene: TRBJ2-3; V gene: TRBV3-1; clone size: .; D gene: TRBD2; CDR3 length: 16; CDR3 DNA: TGTGCCAGCAGCCAAGGGAGCGGGGGGGCACGCGATACGCAGTATTTT; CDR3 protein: CASSQGSGGARDTQYF
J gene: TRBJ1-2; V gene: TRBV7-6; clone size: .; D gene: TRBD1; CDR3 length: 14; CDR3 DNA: TGTGCCAGCAGCTTAGAGACAGGGTTTGGTGGCTACACCTTC; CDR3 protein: CASSLETGFGGYTF
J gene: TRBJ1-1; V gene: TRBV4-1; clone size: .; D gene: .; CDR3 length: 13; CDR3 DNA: TGCGCCAGCAGCCAAGGAGGGGACCTTGAAGCTTTCTTT; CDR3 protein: CASSQGGDLEAFF
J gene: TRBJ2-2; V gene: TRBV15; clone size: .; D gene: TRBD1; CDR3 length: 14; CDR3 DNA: TGTGCCACCACGGACAGGGTCAACACCGGGGAGCTGTTTTTT; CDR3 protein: CATTDRVNTGELFF
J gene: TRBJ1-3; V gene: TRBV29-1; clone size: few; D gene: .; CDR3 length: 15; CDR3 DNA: TGCAGCGTTGTTCTTGGGGGCTTCTCTGGAAACACCATATATTTT; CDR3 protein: CSVVLGGFSGNTIYF
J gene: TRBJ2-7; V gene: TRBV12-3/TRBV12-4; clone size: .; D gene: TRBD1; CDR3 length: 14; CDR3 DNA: TGTGCCAGCAGTGACGGGACAGGGACCTACGAGCAGTACTTC; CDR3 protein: CASSDGTGTYEQYF
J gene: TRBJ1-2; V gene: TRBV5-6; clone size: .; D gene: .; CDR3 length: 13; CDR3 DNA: TGTGCCAGCAGCCTCGGAGGGGCGAGGGGCTACACCTTC; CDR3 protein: CASSLGGARGYTF
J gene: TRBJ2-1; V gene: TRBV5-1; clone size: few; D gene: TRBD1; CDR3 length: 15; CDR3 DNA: TGCGCCAGCAGGGAGGACAGGGAGCTATGGAATGAGCAGTTCTTC; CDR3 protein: CASREDRELWNEQFF
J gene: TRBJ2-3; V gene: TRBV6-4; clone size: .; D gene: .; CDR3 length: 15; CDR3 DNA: TGTGCCAGCAGGAAGAACCCTGCGAGGGCTGATACGCAGTATTTT; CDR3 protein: CASRKNPARADTQYF
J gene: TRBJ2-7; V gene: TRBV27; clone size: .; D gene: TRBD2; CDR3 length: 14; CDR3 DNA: TGTGCCAGCAGTTGGGGCGGGAGGGCCAACGAGCAGTACTTC; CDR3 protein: CASSWGGRANEQYF
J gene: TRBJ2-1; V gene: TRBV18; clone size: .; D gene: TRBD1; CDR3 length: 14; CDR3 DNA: TGTGCCAGCTCACCATGGACAGGGATGAATGAGCAGTTCTTC; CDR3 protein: CASSPWTGMNEQFF
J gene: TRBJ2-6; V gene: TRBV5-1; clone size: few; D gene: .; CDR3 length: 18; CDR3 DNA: TGCGCCAGCAGCCCGGGGACGGCACAACTCTCTGGGGCCAACGTCCTGACTTTC; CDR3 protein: CASSPGTAQLSGANVLTF
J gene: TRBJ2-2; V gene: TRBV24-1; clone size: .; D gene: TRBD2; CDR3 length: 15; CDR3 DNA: TGTGCCACCAGTGTGGGGCTAGCGGGCACCGGGGAGCTGTTTTTT; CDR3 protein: CATSVGLAGTGELFF
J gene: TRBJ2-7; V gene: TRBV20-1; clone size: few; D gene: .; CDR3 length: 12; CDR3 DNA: TGCAGTGCTAGAGAGGCAGAATACGAGCAGTACTTC; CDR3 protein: CSAREAEYEQYF
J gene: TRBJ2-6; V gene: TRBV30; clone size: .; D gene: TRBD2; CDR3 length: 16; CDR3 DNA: TGTGCCTGGAGCGCCGCGGGAGTGTCTGGGGCCAACGTCCTGACTTTC; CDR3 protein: CAWSAAGVSGANVLTF
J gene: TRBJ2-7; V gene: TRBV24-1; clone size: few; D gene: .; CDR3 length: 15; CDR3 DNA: TGTGCCACCAGTGATCCGGGACCCCCGCTGTACGAGCAGTACTTC; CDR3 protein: CATSDPGPPLYEQYF
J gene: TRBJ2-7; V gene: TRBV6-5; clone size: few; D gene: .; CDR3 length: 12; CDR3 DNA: TGTGCCAGCAGTTACAACTCCTACGAGCAGTACTTC; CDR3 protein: CASSYNSYEQYF
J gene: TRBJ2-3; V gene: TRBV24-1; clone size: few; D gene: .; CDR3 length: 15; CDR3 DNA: TGTGCCACCAGTGATTTTAGTGGTAGCACAGATACGCAGTATTTT; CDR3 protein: CATSDFSGSTDTQYF
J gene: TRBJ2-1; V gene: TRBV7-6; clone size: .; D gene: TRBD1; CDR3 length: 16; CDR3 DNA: TGTGCCAGCAGCGACACCGGGACAGGGGTCTACAATGAGCAGTTCTTC; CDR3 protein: CASSDTGTGVYNEQFF
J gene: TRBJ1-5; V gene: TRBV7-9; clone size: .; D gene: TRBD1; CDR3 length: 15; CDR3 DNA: TGTGCCAGCAGCTTAGGAGGGGGCAGGAATCAGCCCCAGCATTTT; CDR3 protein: CASSLGGGRNQPQHF
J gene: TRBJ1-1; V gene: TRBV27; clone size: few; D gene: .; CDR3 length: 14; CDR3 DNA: TGTGCCAGCAATTATGGGGAGGGGAACACTGAAGCTTTCTTT; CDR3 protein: CASNYGEGNTEAFF
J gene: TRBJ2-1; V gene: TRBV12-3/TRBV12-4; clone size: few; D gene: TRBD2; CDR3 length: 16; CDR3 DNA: TGTGCCAGCAGTTTTCCACTAGCGGGGGCCTACAATGAGCAGTTCTTC; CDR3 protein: CASSFPLAGAYNEQFF
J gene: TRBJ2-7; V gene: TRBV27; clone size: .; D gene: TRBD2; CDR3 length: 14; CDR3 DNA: TGTGCCAGCAGTATGAGCGGGAGGGGGTACGAGCAGTACTTC; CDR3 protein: CASSMSGRGYEQYF
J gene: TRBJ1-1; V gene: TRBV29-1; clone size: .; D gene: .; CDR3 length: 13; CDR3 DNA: TGCAGCGTTGACCCTTTGGGGAACACTGAAGCTTTCTTT; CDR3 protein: CSVDPLGNTEAFF
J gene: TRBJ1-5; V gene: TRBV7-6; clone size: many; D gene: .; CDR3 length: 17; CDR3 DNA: TGTGCCAGCAGCTTATCACAACCAGGATTTAGCAATCAGCCCCAGCATTTT; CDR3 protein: CASSLSQPGFSNQPQHF
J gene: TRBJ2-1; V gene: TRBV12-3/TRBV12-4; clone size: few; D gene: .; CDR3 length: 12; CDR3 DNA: TGTGCCAGCAGTTTGCAGCGTATTGAGCAGTTCTTC; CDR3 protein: CASSLQRIEQFF
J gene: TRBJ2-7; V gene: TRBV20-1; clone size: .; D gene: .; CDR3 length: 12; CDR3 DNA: TGCAGTGCTAGGGACAGATCCTACGAGCAGTACTTC; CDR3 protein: CSARDRSYEQYF
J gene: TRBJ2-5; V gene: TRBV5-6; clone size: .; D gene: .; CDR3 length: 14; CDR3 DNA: TGTGCCAGCAGCTCTGTGGGGAACCAAGAGACCCAGTACTTC; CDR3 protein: CASSSVGNQETQYF